This T cell receptor beta chain was recorded in a study of T cells in Graves' hyperthyroidism and ophthalmopathy. Whole-study findings and limits: Separating ophthalmopathy from stable hyperthyroidism was achieved by a 13 V-J model.

With regard to this clonotype: Its antigen is not identified.

No progression to ophthalmopathy during 18 months of follow-up defined stable disease. PBMCs were sourced from around 10 ml fresh peripheral blood. Amplification of TCR beta CDR3 regions was performed using RNA transcripts as template. An initial round of RT-PCR targeting the TCR CDR3 relied on the HTBI primer set. TCRdb itself ran the multiplex PCR reads through MiXCR, one entry per CDR3 protein. The table includes 750,000 to 950,000 distinct CDR3 sequences, 35% to 40% detected once. V lost 4 bases and J lost 3; bases outside the gene matches: 7. This CDR3 spans 14 amino acids. Germline assignment: CDR1 SGHRS and CDR2 YFSETQ.

The sample taken for sequencing was blood. The V and J genes are TRBV5-1 and TRBJ2-7, with 7 nucleotides matching TRBD2. The origin of this receptor is a man aged 18 to 35 with Graves' hyperthyroidism. The chain's CDR3 is CASSQDTSVYEQYF. CDR3 sequence (DNA): TGCGCCAGCAGCCAGGATACTAGCGTCTACGAGCAGTACTTC.